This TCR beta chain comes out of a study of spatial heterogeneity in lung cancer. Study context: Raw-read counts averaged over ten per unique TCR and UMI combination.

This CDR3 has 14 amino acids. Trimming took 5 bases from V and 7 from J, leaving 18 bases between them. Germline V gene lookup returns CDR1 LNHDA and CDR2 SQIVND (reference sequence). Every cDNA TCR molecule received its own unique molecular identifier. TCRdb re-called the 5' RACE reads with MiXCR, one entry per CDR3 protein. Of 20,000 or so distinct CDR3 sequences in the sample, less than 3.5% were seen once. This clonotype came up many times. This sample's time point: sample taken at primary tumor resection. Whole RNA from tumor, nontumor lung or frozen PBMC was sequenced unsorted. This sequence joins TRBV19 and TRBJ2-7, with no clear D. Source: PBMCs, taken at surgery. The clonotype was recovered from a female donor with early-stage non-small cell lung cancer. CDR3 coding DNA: TGTGCCAGTAGTCCACAGAACCCCCGGGCGGAGCAGTACTTC. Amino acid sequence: CASSPQNPRAEQYF.